This T cell receptor (beta chain) was recorded in a study of low-dose radiotherapy and immunotherapy resistance in tumors. Primers used for first-strand cDNA, a TRAV- and TRBV-specific set, covered both alpha and beta chains. TCRs underwent roughly 19 PCR cycles of amplification with a constant-region primer and V-primer adapter. TCRdb used MiXCR to reprocess the reads, holding one entry per CDR3 protein. The sample has approximately 70,000 distinct CDR3 sequences; around a third are singletons. This clonotype turned up a few times. The CDR3 runs 13 residues. J was trimmed by 0 bases and V by 7 bases; bases with no gene match: 6. Germline lookup yields CDR1 DFQATT and CDR2 SNEGSKA (reference sequence). Sample time point: before trial treatment. The donors' regimen was nivolumab, ipilimumab, aspirin, low-dose cyclophosphamide and low-dose radiotherapy.

The sequenced sample was PBMCs, obtained before treatment. The chain joins TRBV20-1 to TRBJ2-7; 7 nucleotides agree with TRBD2. This receptor was taken from a female donor with ovarian cancer. CDR3: CSVAKRGSYEQYF. DNA of the CDR3: TGCAGTGTCGCGAAGCGGGGCTCCTACGAGCAGTACTTC.